The source of this T cell receptor beta chain is a study of OX40 agonist ivuxolimab in advanced cancers. Only one count was recorded for this clone. The data were produced by immunoSEQ multiplex PCR, yet TCRdb's version contains in-frame clones alone and is incomplete. This sample has fewer than 80,000 clones, with 80% to 90% found just once. The CDR3 has 15 residues. V was clipped by 2 bases and J by 0 bases, with 8 bases between them. Germline V gene data show CDR1 as ENHRY and CDR2 as SYGVKD. Individuals having autoimmune disease history or systemic immunosuppression were not enrolled. At cycle 4 day 1, cycle 7 day 1, and baseline, blood was sampled.

This TCR derives from an adult with an advanced solid tumor such as melanoma, head and neck, liver or kidney cancer. The material sequenced was CD4+ or CD8+ T cells sorted from blood, taken in a trial of the OX40 agonist ivuxolimab. This rearrangement joins TRBV10-3 to TRBJ2-1; D is unresolved. The CDR3 protein is CAISEDITSYNEQFF. CDR3 DNA: TGTGCCATCAGTGAGGACATTACCTCCTACAATGAGCAGTTCTTC.